A selection of T cell receptor beta chains follows, all from one sample in a study of blood T cell repertoires in COVID-19. TCRdb's copy holds only in-frame clones and misses some; the assay was immunoSEQ multiplex PCR. The sample yields 63,000 or so clones, around four fifths seen once. Sample: peripheral blood. The receptor source for this set is a human donor in a cohort sampled during active COVID-19. The CDR3 runs from the conserved cysteine through the conserved F or W. Each record gives: clone size, V gene, D gene, J gene, CDR3 DNA, CDR3 protein. D genes are given only for firm matches. For some rows the clone size is stated as once, few or many, or as a class when expanded; others skip it.

NA,TRBV6-6,TRBD2,TRBJ2-5,TGTGCCAGCAGTGGTCGACTAGCGGGGGACCAAGAGACCCAGTACTTC,CASSGRLAGDQETQYF
once,TRBV28,NA,TRBJ1-5,TGTGCCAGCAGGCCTAGGGGTGCGAGTCAGCCCCAGCATTTT,CASRPRGASQPQHF
NA,TRBV5-5,NA,TRBJ1-1,TGTGCCAGCAGCTTTCAATTCGGAGGCACTGAAGCTTTCTTT,CASSFQFGGTEAFF
NA,TRBV7-3,NA,TRBJ2-3,TGTGCCAGCAGCTTATTTGCGGGGACGAATTCAGATACGCAGTATTTT,CASSLFAGTNSDTQYF
NA,TRBV10-2,TRBD1,TRBJ2-3,TGCGCCAGCAGGGGGGACAGGGGGCGCCAGACAGATACGCAGTATTTT,CASRGDRGRQTDTQYF
few,TRBV5-5,TRBD1,TRBJ2-2,TGTGCCGCGAGGACAGGGCCCAACACCGGGGAGCTGTTTTTT,CAARTGPNTGELFF
once,TRBV30,NA,TRBJ1-2,TGTGCCTGGAGTAGATCGGAGGGCTATGGCTACACCTTC,CAWSRSEGYGYTF
NA,TRBV5-1,NA,TRBJ1-5,TGCGCCAGCAGCTTGGGTGGGGGCGATCAGCCCCAGCATTTT,CASSLGGGDQPQHF
NA,TRBV25-1,TRBD1,TRBJ1-2,TGTGCCAGCAGTGAATCCGGGACAGGGAGGTATGGCTACACCTTC,CASSESGTGRYGYTF
NA,TRBV27,TRBD1,TRBJ2-7,TGTGCCAGCGGAAACAGGGGCCCCTACGAGCAGTACTTC,CASGNRGPYEQYF
NA,TRBV5-6,TRBD2,TRBJ2-1,TGTGCCAGCAGCTTACCGGGGGGGCCGGTCAATGAGCAGTTCTTC,CASSLPGGPVNEQFF
NA,TRBV3-1/TRBV3-2,TRBD2,TRBJ2-1,TGTGCCAGCAGCCAAGATGTACTAGCGGGGGGGCGATCCCATGAGCAGTTCTTC,CASSQDVLAGGRSHEQFF
few,TRBV3-1/TRBV3-2,NA,TRBJ1-3,TGTGCCAGCAGCCAGACACTCTCTGGAAACACCATATATTTT,CASSQTLSGNTIYF
NA,TRBV7-2,NA,TRBJ1-1,TGTGCCAGCAGCTTAGAGGCGGGGGCGAAGGCTTTCTTT,CASSLEAGAKAFF
few,TRBV11-2,NA,TRBJ1-2,TGTGCCAGCAGCCCCTCGGGGGGCGAACCGTCTAACTATGGCTACACCTTC,CASSPSGGEPSNYGYTF
NA,TRBV30,NA,TRBJ1-6,TGTGCCTGGGTTAACCAGGGGAATTCACCCCTCCACTTT,CAWVNQGNSPLHF
NA,TRBV19,TRBD1,TRBJ2-7,TGTGCCAGTAGCCCCGGGACAGGGGGATCCTACGAGCAGTACTTC,CASSPGTGGSYEQYF
NA,TRBV29-1,TRBD1,TRBJ2-7,TGCAGCGCATCGACAGGGGTGAGCTCCTACGAGCAGTACTTC,CSASTGVSSYEQYF
NA,TRBV7-3,TRBD1,TRBJ2-1,TGTGCCAGCAGCTTAACGGCGACCTCCGGGACAGGGGCAAAAGAGCAGTTCTTC,CASSLTATSGTGAKEQFF
NA,TRBV27,NA,TRBJ1-6,TGTGCCAGCAGTACTACAGGGACTAGGGATTCACCCCTCCACTTT,CASSTTGTRDSPLHF
NA,TRBV5-5,NA,TRBJ1-1,TGTGCCAGCAGCCAAGTGGGGCAGGGACTCATGAACACTGAAGCTTTCTTT,CASSQVGQGLMNTEAFF
NA,TRBV11-2,TRBD1,TRBJ2-7,TGTGCCAGCAGCACGGGGACAGGGAAGAGGAGGGACTACGAGCAGTACTTC,CASSTGTGKRRDYEQYF
NA,TRBV25-1,NA,TRBJ2-2,TGTGCCAGCAGTGAATTTCTAGGCACCGGGGAGCTGTTTTTT,CASSEFLGTGELFF
NA,TRBV18,NA,TRBJ2-3,TGTGCCAGCTCGTTGACAAGCACAGATACGCAGTATTTT,CASSLTSTDTQYF
once,TRBV19,TRBD1,TRBJ1-2,TGTGCCAGTAGTATAGGCTGGGGACAGGGCAACTATGGCTACACCTTC,CASSIGWGQGNYGYTF
once,TRBV5-1,TRBD1,TRBJ2-7,TGCGCCAGCAAAGGGACAGGGACCCACGAGCAGTACTTC,CASKGTGTHEQYF
NA,TRBV11-3,NA,TRBJ2-2,TGTGCCAGCACCCACCGCGGAGGGAAGACCGGGGAGCTGTTTTTT,CASTHRGGKTGELFF
NA,TRBV19,TRBD2,TRBJ2-1,TGTGCCAGTAGTGTGTATAGCGGGGGGGATTCACCAAGCTCCTACAATGAGCAGTTCTTC,CASSVYSGGDSPSSYNEQFF
NA,TRBV28,TRBD2,TRBJ2-1,TGTGCCAGCAGCCGCCCCACAGTGACTAGCGGGGGGCCCTGGAATGAGCAGTTCTTC,CASSRPTVTSGGPWNEQFF
once,TRBV11-3,NA,TRBJ2-7,TGTGCCAGCAGCTTAGCCCGGGAATACGAGCAGTACTTC,CASSLAREYEQYF
NA,TRBV13,TRBD1,TRBJ1-1,TGTGCCAGCAGCGCCTACAGGGGGCCCTACACTGAAGCTTTCTTT,CASSAYRGPYTEAFF
once,TRBV24-1,NA,TRBJ2-1,TGTGCCACGTCGTCCGGAGGGCATGAGCAGTTCTTC,CATSSGGHEQFF
NA,TRBV5-1,TRBD1,TRBJ1-2,TGCGCCAGCAGCCTGGGACAGGCCCACTCCAACTATGGCTACACCTTC,CASSLGQAHSNYGYTF
NA,TRBV18,NA,TRBJ1-3,TGTGCCAGCTCACCCCCAGGTGGAAACACCATATATTTT,CASSPPGGNTIYF
NA,TRBV11-3,NA,TRBJ2-2,TGTGCCAGCAGCGCCACAGGAAACACCGGGGAGCTGTTTTTT,CASSATGNTGELFF
NA,TRBV9,NA,TRBJ1-2,TGTGCCAGCAGCGTTTACGGGACAACTAACTATGGCTACACCTTC,CASSVYGTTNYGYTF
NA,TRBV15,NA,TRBJ2-3,TGTGCCACCAGCGCACCGGGCCCGGGGGCAGATACGCAGTATTTT,CATSAPGPGADTQYF
NA,TRBV4-2,NA,TRBJ1-2,TGTGCCAGCAGCCAAGATCGGGGGAGGAGTAACTATGGCTACACCTTC,CASSQDRGRSNYGYTF
NA,TRBV4-3,TRBD2,TRBJ2-3,TGCGCCAGCAGCCAAGTAGCGGGGGTGACAGATACGCAGTATTTT,CASSQVAGVTDTQYF
NA,TRBV7-3,TRBD1,TRBJ2-1,TGTGCCAGCAGCCGTTCGGGGTCCGGGACAGGGGAGGATGAGCAGTTCTTC,CASSRSGSGTGEDEQFF
NA,TRBV18,TRBD2,TRBJ2-1,TGTGCCAGCTCACCAGGACTAGATACTGAGCAGTTCTTC,CASSPGLDTEQFF
NA,TRBV5-5,TRBD1,TRBJ1-5,TGTGCCAGCAGCTTAGACAGGGGGTATCAGCCCCAGCATTTT,CASSLDRGYQPQHF
NA,TRBV5-1,TRBD1,TRBJ2-1,TGCGCCAGCAGCTCCGACGCCGGGACAGTTAATGAGCAGTTCTTC,CASSSDAGTVNEQFF
NA,TRBV5-1,TRBD1,TRBJ1-2,TGCGCCAGCAGCCCGGAGGGACAGGCCCATGGCTACACCTTC,CASSPEGQAHGYTF
NA,TRBV6-6,NA,TRBJ1-2,TGTGCCAGCAGTTACTCGGCAGGGCAGACGGATGGCTACACCTTC,CASSYSAGQTDGYTF
NA,TRBV28,NA,TRBJ2-3,TGTGCCAGCAGTCCAGCAAACGGGGGGCCAGATACGCAGTATTTT,CASSPANGGPDTQYF
NA,TRBV4-3,NA,TRBJ1-1,TGCGCCAGCAGCCGAAGCGACACTGAAGCTTTCTTT,CASSRSDTEAFF
NA,TRBV2,TRBD2,TRBJ2-2,TGTGCCAGCAGGGTCGGGAGGGGAGGAACCGGGGAGCTGTTTTTT,CASRVGRGGTGELFF
few,TRBV2,NA,TRBJ1-5,TGTGCCAGCAGTGGGGGCAGGTTGGGTCAGCCCCAGCATTTT,CASSGGRLGQPQHF